This section outlines one T cell receptor (beta chain) sequence together with its context. This sample's treatment: around 19 received Ad26.COV2.S at low or high dose, single or two shots; about five received placebo; per-sample allocation not given. On day 63 after the first injection, vaccine and placebo recipients gave samples. CDR3 length: 14 residues. CDR1 SGHDT and CDR2 YYEEEE come from the germline V gene. With 6 bases removed from V and 4 bases from J, the gap between germline ends came to 16 bases. Measured with immunoSEQ multiplex PCR; TCRdb has only the in-frame clones, and not every one. Among 510,000 or so clones listed, around 90% were seen once. This entry comes from a study of Ad26.COV2.S vaccination and SARS-CoV-2 variants.

The sample was peripheral blood, taken in a trial of Ad26.COV2.S vaccine versus placebo. The chain uses TRBV5-6 and TRBJ1-2; D ambiguous. The clonotype was recovered from a person between 18 and 65 years old who received the Ad26.COV2.S COVID-19 vaccine or a placebo. The CDR3 here is CASTPVGGAYGYTF. DNA for the CDR3: TGTGCCAGCACCCCCGTGGGAGGTGCCTATGGCTACACCTTC.